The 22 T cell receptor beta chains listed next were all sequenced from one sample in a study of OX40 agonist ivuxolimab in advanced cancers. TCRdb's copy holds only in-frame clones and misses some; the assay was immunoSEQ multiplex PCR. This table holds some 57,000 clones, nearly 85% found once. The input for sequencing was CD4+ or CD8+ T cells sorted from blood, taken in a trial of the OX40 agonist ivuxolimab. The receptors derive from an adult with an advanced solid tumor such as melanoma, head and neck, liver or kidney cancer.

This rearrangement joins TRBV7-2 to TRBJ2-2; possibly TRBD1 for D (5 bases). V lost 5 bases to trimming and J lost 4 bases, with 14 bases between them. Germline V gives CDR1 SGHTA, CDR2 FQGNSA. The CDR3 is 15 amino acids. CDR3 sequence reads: CASSPWQGGTGELFF. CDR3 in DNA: TGTGCCAGCAGCCCCTGGCAGGGCGGCACCGGGGAGCTGTTTTTT.

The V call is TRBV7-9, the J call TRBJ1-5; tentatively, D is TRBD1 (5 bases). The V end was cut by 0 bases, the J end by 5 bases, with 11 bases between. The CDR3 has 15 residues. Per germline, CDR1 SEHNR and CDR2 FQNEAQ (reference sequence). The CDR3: CASSLALGADQPQHF. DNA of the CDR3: TGTGCCAGCAGCTTAGCGTTAGGGGCTGATCAGCCCCAGCATTTT. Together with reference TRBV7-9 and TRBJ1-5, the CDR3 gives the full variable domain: DTGVSQNPRHKITKRGQNVTFRCDPISEHNRLYWYRQTLGQGPEFLTYFQNEAQLEKSRLLSDRFSAERPKGSFSTLEIQRTEQGDSAMYLCASSLALGADQPQHFGDGTRLSIL.

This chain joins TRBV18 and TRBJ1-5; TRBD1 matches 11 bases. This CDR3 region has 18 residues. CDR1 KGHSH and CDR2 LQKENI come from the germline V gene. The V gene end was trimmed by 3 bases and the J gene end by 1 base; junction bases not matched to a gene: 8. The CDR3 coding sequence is TGTGCCAGCTCACCGTCGGACAGGGGGCTGGAGAGCAATCAGCCCCAGCATTTT. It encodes CASSPSDRGLESNQPQHF.

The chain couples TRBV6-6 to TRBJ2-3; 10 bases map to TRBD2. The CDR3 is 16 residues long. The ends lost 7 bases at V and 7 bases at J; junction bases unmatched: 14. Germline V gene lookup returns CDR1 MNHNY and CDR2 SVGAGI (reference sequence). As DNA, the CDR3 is TGTGCCAGCACCGAAAGTCATAGCGGGGGGTTGAATACGCAGTATTTT. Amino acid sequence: CASTESHSGGLNTQYF.

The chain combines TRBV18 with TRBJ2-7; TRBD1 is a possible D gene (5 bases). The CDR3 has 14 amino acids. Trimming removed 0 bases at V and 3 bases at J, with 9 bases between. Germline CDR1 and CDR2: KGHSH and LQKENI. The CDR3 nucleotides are TGTGCCAGCTCACCACCGGGGCGGAACTACGAGCAGTACTTC. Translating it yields CASSPPGRNYEQYF.

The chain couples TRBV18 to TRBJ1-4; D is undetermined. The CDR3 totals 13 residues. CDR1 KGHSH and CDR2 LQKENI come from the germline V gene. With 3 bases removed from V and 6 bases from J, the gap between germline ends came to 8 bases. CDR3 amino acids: CASSPNSHEKLFF. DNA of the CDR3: TGTGCCAGCTCACCGAATAGCCATGAAAAACTGTTTTTT.

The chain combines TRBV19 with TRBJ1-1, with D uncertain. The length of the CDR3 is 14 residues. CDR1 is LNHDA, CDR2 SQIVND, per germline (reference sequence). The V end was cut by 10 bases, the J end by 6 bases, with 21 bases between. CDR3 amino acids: CAISPPGRGAEAFF. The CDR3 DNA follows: TGTGCCATCTCCCCCCCTGGGCGCGGGGCTGAAGCTTTCTTT.

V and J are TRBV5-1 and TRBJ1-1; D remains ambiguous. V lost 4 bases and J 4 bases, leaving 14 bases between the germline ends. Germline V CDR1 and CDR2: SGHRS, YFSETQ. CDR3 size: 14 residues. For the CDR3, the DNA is TGCGCCAGCAGCCTGGTCGGGATCCCCACTGAAGCTTTCTTT. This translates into CASSLVGIPTEAFF.

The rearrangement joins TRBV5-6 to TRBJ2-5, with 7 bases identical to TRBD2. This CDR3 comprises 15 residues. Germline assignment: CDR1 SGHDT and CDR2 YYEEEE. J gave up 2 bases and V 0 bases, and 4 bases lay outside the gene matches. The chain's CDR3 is CASSLAGTTQETQYF. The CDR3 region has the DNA TGTGCCAGCAGCTTGGCCGGGACTACGCAAGAGACCCAGTACTTC.

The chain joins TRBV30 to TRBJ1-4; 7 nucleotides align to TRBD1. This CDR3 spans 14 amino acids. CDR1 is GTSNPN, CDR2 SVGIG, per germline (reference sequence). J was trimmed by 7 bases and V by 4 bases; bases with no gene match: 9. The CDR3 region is CAWTRQGWSEKLFF. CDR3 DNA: TGTGCCTGGACCCGACAGGGATGGAGTGAAAAACTGTTTTTT. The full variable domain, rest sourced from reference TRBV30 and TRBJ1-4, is SQTIHQWPATLVQPVGSPLSLECTVEGTSNPNLYWYRQAAGRGLQLLFYSVGIGQISSEVPQNLSASRPQDRQFILSSKKLLLSDSGFYLCAWTRQGWSEKLFFGSGTQLSVL.

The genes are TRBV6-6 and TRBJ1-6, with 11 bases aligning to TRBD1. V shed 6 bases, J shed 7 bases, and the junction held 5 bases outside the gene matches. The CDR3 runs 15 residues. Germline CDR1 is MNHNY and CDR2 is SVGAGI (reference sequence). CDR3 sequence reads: CASSPRDRGNSPLHF. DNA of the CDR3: TGTGCCAGCAGCCCCCGGGACAGGGGGAATTCACCCCTCCACTTT.

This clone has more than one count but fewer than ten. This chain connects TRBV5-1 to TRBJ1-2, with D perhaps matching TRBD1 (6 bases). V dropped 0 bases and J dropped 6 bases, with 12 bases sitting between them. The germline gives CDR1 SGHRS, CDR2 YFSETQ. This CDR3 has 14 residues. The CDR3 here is CASSLASNRDGYTF. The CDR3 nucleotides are TGCGCCAGCAGCTTGGCTTCAAACAGGGATGGCTACACCTTC.

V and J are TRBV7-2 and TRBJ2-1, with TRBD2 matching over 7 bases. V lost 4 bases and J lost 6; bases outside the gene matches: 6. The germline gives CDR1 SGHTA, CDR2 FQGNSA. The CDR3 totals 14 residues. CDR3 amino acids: CASSSERGLNEQFF. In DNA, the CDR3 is TGTGCCAGCAGCTCCGAGCGGGGCCTCAATGAGCAGTTCTTC. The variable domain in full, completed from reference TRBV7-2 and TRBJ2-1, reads GAGVSQSPSNKVTEKGKDVELRCDPISGHTALYWYRQSLGQGLEFLIYFQGNSAPDKSGLPSDRFSAERTGGSVSTLTIQRTQQEDSAVYLCASSSERGLNEQFFGPGTRLTVL.

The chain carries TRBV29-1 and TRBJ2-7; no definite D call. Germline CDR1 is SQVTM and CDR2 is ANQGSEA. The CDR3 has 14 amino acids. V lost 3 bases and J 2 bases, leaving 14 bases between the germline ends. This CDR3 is CSVEVGIGAYEQYF. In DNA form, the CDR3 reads TGCAGCGTTGAGGTAGGGATTGGGGCCTACGAGCAGTACTTC.

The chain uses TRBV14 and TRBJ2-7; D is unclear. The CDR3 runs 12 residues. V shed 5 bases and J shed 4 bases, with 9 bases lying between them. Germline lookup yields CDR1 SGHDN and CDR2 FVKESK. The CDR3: CASSNSVYEQYF. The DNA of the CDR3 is TGTGCCAGCAGCAACAGCGTTTACGAGCAGTACTTC.

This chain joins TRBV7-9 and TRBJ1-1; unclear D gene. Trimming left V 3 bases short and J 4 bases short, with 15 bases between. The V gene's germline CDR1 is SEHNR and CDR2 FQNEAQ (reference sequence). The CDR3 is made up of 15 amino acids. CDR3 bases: TGTGCCAGCAGCTTGAGCTATGATGCAAGCACTGAAGCTTTCTTT. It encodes CASSLSYDASTEAFF.

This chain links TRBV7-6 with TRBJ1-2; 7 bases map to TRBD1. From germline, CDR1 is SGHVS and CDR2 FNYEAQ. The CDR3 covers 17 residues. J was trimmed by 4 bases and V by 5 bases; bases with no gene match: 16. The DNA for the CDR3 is TGTGCCAGCAGCCCGATGTTGGCCACAGGGGCGTTCTATGGCTACACCTTC. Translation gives CASSPMLATGAFYGYTF.

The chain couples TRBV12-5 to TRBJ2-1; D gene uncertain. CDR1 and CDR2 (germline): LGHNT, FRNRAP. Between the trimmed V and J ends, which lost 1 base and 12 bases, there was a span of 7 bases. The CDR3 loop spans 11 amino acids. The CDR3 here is CASGLGGMQFF. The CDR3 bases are TGTGCTAGTGGTTTGGGAGGTATGCAGTTCTTC. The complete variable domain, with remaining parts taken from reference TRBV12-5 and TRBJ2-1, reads DARVTQTPRHKVTEMGQEVTMRCQPILGHNTVFWYRQTMMQGLELLAYFRNRAPLDDSGMPKDRFSAEMPDATLATLKIQPSEPRDSAVYFCASGLGGMQFFGPGTRLTVL.

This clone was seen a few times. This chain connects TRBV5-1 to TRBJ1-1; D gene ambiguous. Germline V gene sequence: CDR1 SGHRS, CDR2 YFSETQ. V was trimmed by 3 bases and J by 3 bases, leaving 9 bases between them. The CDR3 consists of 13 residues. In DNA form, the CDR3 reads TGCGCCAGCAGCTCCACTATGGACACTGAAGCTTTCTTT. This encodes CASSSTMDTEAFF.

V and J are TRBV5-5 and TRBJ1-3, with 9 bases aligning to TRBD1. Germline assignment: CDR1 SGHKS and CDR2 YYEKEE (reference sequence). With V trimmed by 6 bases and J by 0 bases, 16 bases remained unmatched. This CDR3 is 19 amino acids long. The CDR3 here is CASNQWRGGQGNSGNTIYF. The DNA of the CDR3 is TGTGCCAGCAACCAATGGAGAGGGGGACAGGGCAACTCTGGAAACACCATATATTTT.

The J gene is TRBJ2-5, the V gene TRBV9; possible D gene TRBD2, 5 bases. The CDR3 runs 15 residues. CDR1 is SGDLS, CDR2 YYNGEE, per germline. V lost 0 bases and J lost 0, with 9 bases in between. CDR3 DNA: TGTGCCAGCAGCGTAGACGGGGAAAACCAAGAGACCCAGTACTTC. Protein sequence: CASSVDGENQETQYF. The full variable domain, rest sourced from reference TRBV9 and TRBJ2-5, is DSGVTQTPKHLITATGQRVTLRCSPRSGDLSVYWYQQSLDQGLQFLIQYYNGEERAKGNILERFSAQQFPDLHSELNLSSLELGDSALYFCASSVDGENQETQYFGPGTRLLVL.

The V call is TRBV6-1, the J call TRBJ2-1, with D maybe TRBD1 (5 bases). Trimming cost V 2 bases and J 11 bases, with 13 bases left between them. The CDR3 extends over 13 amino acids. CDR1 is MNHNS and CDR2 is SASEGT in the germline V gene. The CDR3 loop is CASSETVGVQQFF. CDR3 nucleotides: TGTGCCAGCAGTGAAACTGTAGGGGTACAGCAGTTCTTC.